The subject of this entry is one TCR beta chain. One end of the junction is discordant with germline, which a read error may explain. The data derive from a study of preoperative IRX-2 immunotherapy in early breast cancer. The treatment is: preoperative locoregional IRX-2 cytokine immunotherapy. Samples came from a phase Ib trial of preoperative locoregional IRX-2 cytokine immunotherapy. Germline V gives CDR1 LNHDA, CDR2 SQIVND (reference sequence). This CDR3 spans 14 amino acids. Only in-frame clones appear in the TCRdb table, and some are missing; sequencing was by immunoSEQ multiplex PCR. Altogether roughly 30,000 clones are present, 65% to 85% being singletons, with the ten largest covering about 3.2%.

This chain joins TRBV19 and TRBJ2-2, with TRBD1 identical over 7 bases. The sample was collected from a patient treated with IRX-2 immunotherapy. The TCR comes from a human donor with breast cancer. Written as DNA, the CDR3 is TGTGCCAGTACTCCGACAGGGAACCCCGGGGAGCTGTTTTTT. It encodes CASTPTGNPGELFF.